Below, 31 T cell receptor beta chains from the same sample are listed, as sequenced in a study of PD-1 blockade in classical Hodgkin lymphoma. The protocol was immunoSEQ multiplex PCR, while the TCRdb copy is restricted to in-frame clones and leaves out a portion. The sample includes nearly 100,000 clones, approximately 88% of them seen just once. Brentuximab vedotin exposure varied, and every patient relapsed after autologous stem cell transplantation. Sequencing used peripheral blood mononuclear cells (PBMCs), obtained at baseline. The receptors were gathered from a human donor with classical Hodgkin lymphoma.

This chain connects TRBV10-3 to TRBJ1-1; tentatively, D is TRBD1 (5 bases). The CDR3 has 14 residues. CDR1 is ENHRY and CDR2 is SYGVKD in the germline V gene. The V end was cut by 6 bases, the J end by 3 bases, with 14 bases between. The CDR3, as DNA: TGTGCCATCAGGGGGACCCGCGGGGACACTGAAGCTTTCTTT. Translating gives CAIRGTRGDTEAFF.

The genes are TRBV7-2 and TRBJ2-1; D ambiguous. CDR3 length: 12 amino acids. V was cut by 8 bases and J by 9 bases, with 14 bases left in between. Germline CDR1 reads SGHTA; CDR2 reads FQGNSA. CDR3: CASSAVLSEQFF. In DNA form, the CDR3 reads TGTGCCAGCTCGGCGGTCCTAAGTGAGCAGTTCTTC.

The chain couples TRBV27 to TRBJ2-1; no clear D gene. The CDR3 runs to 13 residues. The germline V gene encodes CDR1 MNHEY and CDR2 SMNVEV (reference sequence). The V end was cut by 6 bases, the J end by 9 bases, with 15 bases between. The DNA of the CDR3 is TGTGCCAGCAGGCCCTTCAATATGGGTGAGCAGTTCTTC. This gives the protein CASRPFNMGEQFF.

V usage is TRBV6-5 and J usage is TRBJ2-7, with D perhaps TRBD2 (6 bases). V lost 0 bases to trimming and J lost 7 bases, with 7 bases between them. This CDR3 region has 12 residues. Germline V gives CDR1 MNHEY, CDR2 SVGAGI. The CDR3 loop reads CASSYSAGEQYF. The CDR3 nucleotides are TGTGCCAGCAGTTACTCGGCGGGGGAGCAGTACTTC.

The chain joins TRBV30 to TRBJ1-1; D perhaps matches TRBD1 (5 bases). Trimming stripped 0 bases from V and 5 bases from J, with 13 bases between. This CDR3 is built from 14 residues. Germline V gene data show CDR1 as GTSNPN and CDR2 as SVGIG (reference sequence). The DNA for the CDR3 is TGTGCCTGGAGTGTACTTGGGGGTAATACTGAAGCTTTCTTT. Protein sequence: CAWSVLGGNTEAFF.

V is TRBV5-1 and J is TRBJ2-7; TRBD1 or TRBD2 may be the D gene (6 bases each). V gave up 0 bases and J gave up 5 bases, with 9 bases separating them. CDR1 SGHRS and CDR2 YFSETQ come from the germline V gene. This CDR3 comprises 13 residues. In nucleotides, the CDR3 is TGCGCCAGCAGCTTGGTTGGGGGGCACGAGCAGTACTTC. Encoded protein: CASSLVGGHEQYF. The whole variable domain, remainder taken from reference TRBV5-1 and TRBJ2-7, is KAGVTQTPRYLIKTRGQQVTLSCSPISGHRSVSWYQQTPGQGLQFLFEYFSETQRNKGNFPGRFSGRQFSNSRSEMNVSTLELGDSALYLCASSLVGGHEQYFGPGTRLTVT.

The CDR3 coding sequence is TGTGCCAGCGGTGTAGGCCGTTCCTACGAGCAGTACTTC. Protein: CASGVGRSYEQYF. The gene calls are TRBV6-1 and TRBJ2-7; no definite D call. V was cut by 8 bases and J by 1 base, with 12 bases left in between. Germline loops: CDR1 MNHNS, CDR2 SASEGT. This CDR3 contains 13 residues.

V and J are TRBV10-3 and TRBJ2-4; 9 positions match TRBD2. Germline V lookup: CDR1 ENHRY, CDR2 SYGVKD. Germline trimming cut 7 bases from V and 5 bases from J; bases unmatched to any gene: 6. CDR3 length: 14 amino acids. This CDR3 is CAIKKEREENIQYF. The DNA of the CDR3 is TGTGCCATCAAGAAAGAGCGGGAGGAAAACATTCAGTACTTC.

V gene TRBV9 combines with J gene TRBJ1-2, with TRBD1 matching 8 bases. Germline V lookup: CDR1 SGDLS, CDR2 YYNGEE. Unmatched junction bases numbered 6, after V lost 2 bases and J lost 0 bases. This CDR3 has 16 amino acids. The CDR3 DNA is TGTGCCAGCAGCGTCGGACAGGGAGCTACTAACTATGGCTACACCTTC. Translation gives CASSVGQGATNYGYTF.

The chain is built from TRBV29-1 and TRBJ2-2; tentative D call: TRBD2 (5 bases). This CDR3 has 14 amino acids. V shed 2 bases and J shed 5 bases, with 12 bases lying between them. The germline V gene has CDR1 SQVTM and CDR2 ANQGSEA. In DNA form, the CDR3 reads TGCAGCGTTGAACTAGCTTCTGAAACCGGGGAGCTGTTTTTT. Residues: CSVELASETGELFF.

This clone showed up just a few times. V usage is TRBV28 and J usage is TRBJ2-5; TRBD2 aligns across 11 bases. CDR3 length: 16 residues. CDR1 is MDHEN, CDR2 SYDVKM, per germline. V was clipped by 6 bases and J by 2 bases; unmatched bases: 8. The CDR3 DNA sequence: TGTGCCAGCAGGACTAGCGGGACGGGGGATCAAGAGACCCAGTACTTC. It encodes CASRTSGTGDQETQYF.

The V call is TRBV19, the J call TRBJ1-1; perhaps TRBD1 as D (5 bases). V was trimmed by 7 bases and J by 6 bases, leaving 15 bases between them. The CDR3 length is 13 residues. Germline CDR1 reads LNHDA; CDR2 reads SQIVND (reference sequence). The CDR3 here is CASNQYQGAEAFF. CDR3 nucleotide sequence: TGTGCCAGTAATCAATATCAAGGGGCTGAAGCTTTCTTT. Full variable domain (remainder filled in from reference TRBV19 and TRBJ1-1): DGGITQSPKYLFRKEGQNVTLSCEQNLNHDAMYWYRQDPGQGLRLIYYSQIVNDFQKGDIAEGYSVSREKKESFPLTVTSAQKNPTAFYLCASNQYQGAEAFFGQGTRLTVV.

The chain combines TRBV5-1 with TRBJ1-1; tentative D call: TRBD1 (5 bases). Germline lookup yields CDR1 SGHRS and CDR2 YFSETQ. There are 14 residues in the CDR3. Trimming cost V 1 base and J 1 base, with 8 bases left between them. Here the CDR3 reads CASSLWTPNTEAFF. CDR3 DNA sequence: TGCGCCAGCAGCTTGTGGACACCGAACACTGAAGCTTTCTTT.

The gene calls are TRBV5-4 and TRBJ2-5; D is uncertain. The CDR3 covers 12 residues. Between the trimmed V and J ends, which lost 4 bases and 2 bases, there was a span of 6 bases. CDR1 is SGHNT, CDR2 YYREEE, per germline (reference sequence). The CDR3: CASSHLQETQYF. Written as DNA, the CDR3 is TGTGCCAGCAGCCACCTACAAGAGACCCAGTACTTC.

The CDR3 region is CASSSARAQFF. CDR3 bases: TGTGCCAGCAGCTCAGCCAGGGCGCAGTTCTTC. This chain connects TRBV5-8 to TRBJ2-1, with D perhaps matching TRBD1 (5 bases). This CDR3 region has 11 residues. V shed 3 bases and J shed 12 bases, with 10 bases lying between them. Germline CDR1 reads SGHTS; CDR2 reads YDEGEE.

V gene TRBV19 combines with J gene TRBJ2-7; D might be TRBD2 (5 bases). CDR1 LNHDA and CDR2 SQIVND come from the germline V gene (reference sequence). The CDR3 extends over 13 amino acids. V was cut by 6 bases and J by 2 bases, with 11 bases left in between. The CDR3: CASRRNGAYEQYF. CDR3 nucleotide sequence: TGTGCCAGTAGAAGGAACGGGGCCTACGAGCAGTACTTC.

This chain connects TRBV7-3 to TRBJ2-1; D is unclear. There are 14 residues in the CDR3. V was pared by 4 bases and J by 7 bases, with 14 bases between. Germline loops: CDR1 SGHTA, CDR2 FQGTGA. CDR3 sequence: CASSSLGGRNEQFF. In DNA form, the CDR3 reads TGTGCCAGCAGCTCTCTCGGCGGTCGGAATGAGCAGTTCTTC.

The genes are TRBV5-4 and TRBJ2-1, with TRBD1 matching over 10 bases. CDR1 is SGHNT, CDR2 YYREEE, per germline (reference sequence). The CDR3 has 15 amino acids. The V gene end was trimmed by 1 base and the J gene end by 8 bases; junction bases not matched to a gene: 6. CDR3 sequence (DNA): TGTGCCAGCAGCTTGAGGAGGGACAGGGGAGATGAGCAGTTCTTC. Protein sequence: CASSLRRDRGDEQFF. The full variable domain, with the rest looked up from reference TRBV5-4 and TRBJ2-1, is ETGVTQSPTHLIKTRGQQVTLRCSSQSGHNTVSWYQQALGQGPQFIFQYYREEENGRGNFPPRFSGLQFPNYSSELNVNALELDDSALYLCASSLRRDRGDEQFFGPGTRLTVL.

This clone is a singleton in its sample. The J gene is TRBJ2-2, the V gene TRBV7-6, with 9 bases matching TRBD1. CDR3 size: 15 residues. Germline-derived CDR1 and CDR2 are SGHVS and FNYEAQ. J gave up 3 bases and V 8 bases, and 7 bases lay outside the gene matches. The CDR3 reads CASVPTGGYTGELFF. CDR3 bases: TGTGCCAGCGTTCCGACAGGGGGATACACCGGGGAGCTGTTTTTT. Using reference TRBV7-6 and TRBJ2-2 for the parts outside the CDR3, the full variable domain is GAGVSQSPRYKVTKRGQDVALRCDPISGHVSLYWYRQALGQGPEFLTYFNYEAQQDKSGLPNDRFSAERPEGSISTLTIQRTEQRDSAMYRCASVPTGGYTGELFFGEGSRLTVL.

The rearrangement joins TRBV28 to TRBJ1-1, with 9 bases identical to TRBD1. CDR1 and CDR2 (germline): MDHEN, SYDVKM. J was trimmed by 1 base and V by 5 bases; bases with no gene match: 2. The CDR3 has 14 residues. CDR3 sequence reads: CASSLGQGNTEAFF. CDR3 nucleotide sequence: TGTGCCAGCAGTCTGGGACAGGGGAACACTGAAGCTTTCTTT.

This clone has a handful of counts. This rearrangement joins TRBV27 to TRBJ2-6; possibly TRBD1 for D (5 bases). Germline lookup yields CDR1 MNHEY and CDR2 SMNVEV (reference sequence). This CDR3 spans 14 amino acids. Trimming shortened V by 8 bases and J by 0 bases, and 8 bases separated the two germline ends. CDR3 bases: TGTGCCAGCCGTAGGGGCTCTGGGGCCAACGTCCTGACTTTC. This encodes CASRRGSGANVLTF.

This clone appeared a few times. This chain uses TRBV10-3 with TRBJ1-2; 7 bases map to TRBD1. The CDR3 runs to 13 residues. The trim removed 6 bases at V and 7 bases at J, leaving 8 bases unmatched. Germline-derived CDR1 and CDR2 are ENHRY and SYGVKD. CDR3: CAISGGTEGGYTF. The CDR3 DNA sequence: TGTGCCATCAGCGGTGGGACAGAAGGTGGCTACACCTTC.

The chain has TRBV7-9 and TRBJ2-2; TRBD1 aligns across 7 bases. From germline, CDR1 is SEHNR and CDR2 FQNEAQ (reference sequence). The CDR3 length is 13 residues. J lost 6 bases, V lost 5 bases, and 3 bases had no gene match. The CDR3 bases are TGTGCCAGCAGCCTCCAGGGGGCCGGGGAGCTGTTTTTT. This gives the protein CASSLQGAGELFF.

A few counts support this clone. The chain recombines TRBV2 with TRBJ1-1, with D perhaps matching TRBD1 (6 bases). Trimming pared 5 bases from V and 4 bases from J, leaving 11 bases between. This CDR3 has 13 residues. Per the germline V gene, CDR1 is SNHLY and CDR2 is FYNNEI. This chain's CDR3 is CASSTGMGTEAFF. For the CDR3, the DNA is TGTGCCAGCAGTACAGGGATGGGCACTGAAGCTTTCTTT.

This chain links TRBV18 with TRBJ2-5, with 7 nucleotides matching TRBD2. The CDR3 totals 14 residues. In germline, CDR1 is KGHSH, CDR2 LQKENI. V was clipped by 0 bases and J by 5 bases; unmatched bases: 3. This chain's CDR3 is CASSPPTGRETQYF. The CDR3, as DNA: TGTGCCAGCTCACCACCAACCGGGAGGGAGACCCAGTACTTC.

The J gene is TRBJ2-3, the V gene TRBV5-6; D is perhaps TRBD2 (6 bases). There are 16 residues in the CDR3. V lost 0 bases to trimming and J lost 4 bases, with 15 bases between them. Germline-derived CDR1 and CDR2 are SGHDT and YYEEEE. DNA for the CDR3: TGTGCCAGCAGCTTGGGTCTAGCGCCTGGGGCAGATACGCAGTATTTT. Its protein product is CASSLGLAPGADTQYF.

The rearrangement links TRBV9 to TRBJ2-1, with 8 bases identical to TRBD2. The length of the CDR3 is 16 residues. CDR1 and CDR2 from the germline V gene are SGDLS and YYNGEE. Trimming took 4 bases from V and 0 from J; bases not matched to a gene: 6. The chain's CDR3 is CASSLTSGSSYNEQFF. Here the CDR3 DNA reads TGTGCCAGCAGCCTTACTAGCGGCAGCTCCTACAATGAGCAGTTCTTC.

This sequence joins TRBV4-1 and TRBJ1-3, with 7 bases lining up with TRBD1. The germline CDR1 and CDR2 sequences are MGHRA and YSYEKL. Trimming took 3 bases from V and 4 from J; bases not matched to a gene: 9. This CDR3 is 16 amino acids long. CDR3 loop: CASSQPGGAQGNTIYF. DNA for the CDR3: TGCGCCAGCAGCCAGCCAGGGGGAGCGCAAGGAAACACCATATATTTT.

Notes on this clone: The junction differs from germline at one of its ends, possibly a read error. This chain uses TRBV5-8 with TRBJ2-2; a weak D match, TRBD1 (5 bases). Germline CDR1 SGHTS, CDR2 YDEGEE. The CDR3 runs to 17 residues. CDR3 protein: CASSQDRAHPVGRELFF. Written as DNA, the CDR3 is TGCGCCAGCAGCCAAGACCGGGCCCATCCGGTGGGGCGGGAGCTGTTTTTT.

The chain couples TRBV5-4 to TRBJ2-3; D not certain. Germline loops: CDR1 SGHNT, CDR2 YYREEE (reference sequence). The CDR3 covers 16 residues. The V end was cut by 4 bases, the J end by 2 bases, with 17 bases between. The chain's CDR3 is CASSKGGPRVTDTQYF. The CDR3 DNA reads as TGTGCCAGCAGCAAAGGCGGACCCAGAGTCACAGATACGCAGTATTTT.

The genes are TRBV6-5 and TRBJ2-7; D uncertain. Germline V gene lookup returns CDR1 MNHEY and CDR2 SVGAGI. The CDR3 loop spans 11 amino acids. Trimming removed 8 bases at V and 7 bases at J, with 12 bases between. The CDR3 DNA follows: TGTGCCAGCCGGAGCGTCTGGGAGCAGTACTTC. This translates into CASRSVWEQYF.